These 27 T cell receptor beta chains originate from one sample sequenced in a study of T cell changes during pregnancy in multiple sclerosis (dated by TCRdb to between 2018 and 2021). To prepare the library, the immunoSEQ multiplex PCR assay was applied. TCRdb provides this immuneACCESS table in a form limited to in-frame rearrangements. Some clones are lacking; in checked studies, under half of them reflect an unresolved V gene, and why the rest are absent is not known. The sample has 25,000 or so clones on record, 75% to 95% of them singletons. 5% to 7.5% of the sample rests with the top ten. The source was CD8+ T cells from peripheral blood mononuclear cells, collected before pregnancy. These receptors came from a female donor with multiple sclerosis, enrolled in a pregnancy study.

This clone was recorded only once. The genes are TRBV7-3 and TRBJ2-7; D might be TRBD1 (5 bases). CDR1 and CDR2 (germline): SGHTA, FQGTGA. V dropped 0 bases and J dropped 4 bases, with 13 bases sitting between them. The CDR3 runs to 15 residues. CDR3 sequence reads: CASSLTAGPPYEQYF. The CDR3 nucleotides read TGTGCCAGCAGCTTAACAGCAGGGCCCCCGTACGAGCAGTACTTC.

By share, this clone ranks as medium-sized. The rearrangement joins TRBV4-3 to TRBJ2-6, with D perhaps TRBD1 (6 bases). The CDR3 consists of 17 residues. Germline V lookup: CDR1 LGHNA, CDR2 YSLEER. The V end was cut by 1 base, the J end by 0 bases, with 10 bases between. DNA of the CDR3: TGCGCCAGCAGCCAAGGACAGGAGTACTCTGGGGCCAACGTCCTGACTTTC. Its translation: CASSQGQEYSGANVLTF.

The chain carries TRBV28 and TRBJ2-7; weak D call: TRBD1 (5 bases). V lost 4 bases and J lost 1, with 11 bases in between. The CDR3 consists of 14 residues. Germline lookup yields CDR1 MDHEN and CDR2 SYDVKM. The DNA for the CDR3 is TGTGCCAGCAGTTCCGGACATCTTTCCTACGAGCAGTACTTC. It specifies CASSSGHLSYEQYF.

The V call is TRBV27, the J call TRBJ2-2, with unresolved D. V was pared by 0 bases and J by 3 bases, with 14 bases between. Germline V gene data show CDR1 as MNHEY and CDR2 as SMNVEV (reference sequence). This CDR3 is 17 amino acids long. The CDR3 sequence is CASSLSLKSVYTGELFF. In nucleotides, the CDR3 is TGTGCCAGCAGTTTATCCCTCAAAAGCGTCTACACCGGGGAGCTGTTTTTT.

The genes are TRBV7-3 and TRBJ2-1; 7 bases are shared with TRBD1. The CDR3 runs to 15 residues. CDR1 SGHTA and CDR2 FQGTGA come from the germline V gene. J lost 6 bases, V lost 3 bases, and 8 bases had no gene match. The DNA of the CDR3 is TGTGCCAGCAGCTTGACAGGGTTGTTGTCCAATGAGCAGTTCTTC. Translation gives CASSLTGLLSNEQFF. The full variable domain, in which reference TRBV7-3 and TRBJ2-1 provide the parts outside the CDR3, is GAGVSQTPSNKVTEKGKYVELRCDPISGHTALYWYRQSLGQGPEFLIYFQGTGAADDSGLPNDRFFAVRPEGSVSTLKIQRTERGDSAVYLCASSLTGLLSNEQFFGPGTRLTVL.

This chain's CDR3 is CASSDFTGSGYEQYF. CDR3 DNA: TGTGCCAGCAGTGATTTTACAGGGTCGGGCTACGAGCAGTACTTC. The chain combines TRBV6-1 with TRBJ2-7, with D possibly being TRBD1 (6 bases). Germline V gene data show CDR1 as MNHNS and CDR2 as SASEGT. CDR3 length equals 15 residues. With 3 bases removed from V and 3 bases from J, the gap between germline ends came to 15 bases.

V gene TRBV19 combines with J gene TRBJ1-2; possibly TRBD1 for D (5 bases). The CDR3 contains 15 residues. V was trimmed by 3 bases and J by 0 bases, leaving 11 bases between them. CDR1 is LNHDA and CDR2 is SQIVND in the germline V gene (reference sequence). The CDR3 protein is CASSISGGPNYGYTF. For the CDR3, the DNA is TGTGCCAGTAGTATTTCGGGGGGTCCTAACTATGGCTACACCTTC.

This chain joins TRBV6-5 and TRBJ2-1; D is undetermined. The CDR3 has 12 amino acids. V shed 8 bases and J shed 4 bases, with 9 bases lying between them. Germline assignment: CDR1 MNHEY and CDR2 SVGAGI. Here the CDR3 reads CASGLVYNEQFF. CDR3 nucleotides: TGTGCCAGCGGCCTAGTGTACAATGAGCAGTTCTTC.

The CDR3 sequence is CASSFTSGSAYEQYF. CDR3 bases: TGTGCCAGCAGCTTTACCTCAGGGTCCGCTTACGAGCAGTACTTC. This chain links TRBV6-5 with TRBJ2-7; tentative D call: TRBD1 (5 bases). Germline V gives CDR1 MNHEY, CDR2 SVGAGI. V was clipped by 6 bases and J by 4 bases, with 19 bases between them. This CDR3 spans 15 amino acids.

As DNA, the CDR3 is TGTGCCAGCAGCCAAGATCCCCGAGCGGGAGGGTTCCAGTACTTC. Its protein product is CASSQDPRAGGFQYF. This chain connects TRBV4-2 to TRBJ2-7; TRBD2 agrees at 10 bases. V shed 0 bases and J 10 bases; nucleotides not matched to a gene: 9. Germline V lookup: CDR1 LGHNA, CDR2 YNFKEQ. This CDR3 region has 15 residues.

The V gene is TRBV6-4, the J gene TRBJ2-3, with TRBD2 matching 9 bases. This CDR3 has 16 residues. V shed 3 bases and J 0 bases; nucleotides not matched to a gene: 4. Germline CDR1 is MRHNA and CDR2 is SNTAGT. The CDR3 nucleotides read TGTGCCAGCAGTGAGACTAGCGGCTCTAGCACAGATACGCAGTATTTT. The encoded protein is CASSETSGSSTDTQYF.

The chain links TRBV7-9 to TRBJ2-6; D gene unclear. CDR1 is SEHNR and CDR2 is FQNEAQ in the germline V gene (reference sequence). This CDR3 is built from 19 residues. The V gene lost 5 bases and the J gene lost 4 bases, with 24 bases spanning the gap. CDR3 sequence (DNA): TGTGCCAGCAGCAAATTAACGGCAGGCAGGTCGCCCGGGGCCAACGTCCTGACTTTC. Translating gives CASSKLTAGRSPGANVLTF.

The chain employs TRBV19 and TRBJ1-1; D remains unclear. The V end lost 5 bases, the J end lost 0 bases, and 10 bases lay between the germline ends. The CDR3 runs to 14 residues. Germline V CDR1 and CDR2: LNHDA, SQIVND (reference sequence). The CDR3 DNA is TGTGCCAGTAGTCTCTATACAGTGAACACTGAAGCTTTCTTT. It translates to CASSLYTVNTEAFF.

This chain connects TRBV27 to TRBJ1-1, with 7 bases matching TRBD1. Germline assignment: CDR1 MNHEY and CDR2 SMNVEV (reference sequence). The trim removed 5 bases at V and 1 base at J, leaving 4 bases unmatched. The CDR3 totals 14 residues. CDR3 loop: CASSDRDSNTEAFF. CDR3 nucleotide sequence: TGTGCCAGCAGTGACAGGGATTCGAACACTGAAGCTTTCTTT.

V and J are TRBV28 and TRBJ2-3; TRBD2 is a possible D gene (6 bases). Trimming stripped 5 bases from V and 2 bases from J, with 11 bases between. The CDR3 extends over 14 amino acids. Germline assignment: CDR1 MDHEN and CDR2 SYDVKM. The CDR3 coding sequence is TGTGCCAGCAGTCGGGACTTCCTCACAGATACGCAGTATTTT. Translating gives CASSRDFLTDTQYF.

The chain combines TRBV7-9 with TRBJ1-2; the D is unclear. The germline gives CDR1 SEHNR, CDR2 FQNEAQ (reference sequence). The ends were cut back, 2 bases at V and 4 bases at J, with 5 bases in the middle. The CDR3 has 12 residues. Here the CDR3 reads CASSLFSYGYTF. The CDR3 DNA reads TGTGCCAGCAGCTTATTCAGCTATGGCTACACCTTC.

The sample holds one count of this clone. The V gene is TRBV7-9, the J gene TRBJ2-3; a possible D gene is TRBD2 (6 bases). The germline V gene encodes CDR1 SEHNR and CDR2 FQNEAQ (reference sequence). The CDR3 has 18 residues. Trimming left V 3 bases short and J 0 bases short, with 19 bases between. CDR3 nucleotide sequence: TGTGCCAGCAGCTTCCCGATCCCCTTCGCGGGGAGCACAGATACGCAGTATTTT. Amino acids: CASSFPIPFAGSTDTQYF.

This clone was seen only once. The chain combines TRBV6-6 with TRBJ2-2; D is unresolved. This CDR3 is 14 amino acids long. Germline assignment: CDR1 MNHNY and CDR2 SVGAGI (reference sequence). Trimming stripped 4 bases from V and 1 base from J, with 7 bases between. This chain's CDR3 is CASSWLRNTGELFF. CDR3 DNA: TGTGCCAGCAGTTGGTTGCGGAACACCGGGGAGCTGTTTTTT.

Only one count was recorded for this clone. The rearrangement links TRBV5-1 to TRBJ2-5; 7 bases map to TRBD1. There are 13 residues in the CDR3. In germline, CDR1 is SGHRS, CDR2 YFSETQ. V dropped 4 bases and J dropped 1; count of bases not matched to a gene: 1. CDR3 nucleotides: TGCGCCAGCAGCAGGGACAGCCAAGAGACCCAGTACTTC. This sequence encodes CASSRDSQETQYF. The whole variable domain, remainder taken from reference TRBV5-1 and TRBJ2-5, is KAGVTQTPRYLIKTRGQQVTLSCSPISGHRSVSWYQQTPGQGLQFLFEYFSETQRNKGNFPGRFSGRQFSNSRSEMNVSTLELGDSALYLCASSRDSQETQYFGPGTRLLVL.

The CDR3 nucleotides read TGTGCCAGCAGTTTCGCGGGTCCTATGCGTTACACCTTC. Amino acids: CASSFAGPMRYTF. The chain carries TRBV28 and TRBJ1-2, with D hard to call. CDR1 MDHEN and CDR2 SYDVKM come from the germline V gene. There are 13 residues in the CDR3. With 3 bases removed from V and 11 bases from J, the gap between germline ends came to 16 bases.

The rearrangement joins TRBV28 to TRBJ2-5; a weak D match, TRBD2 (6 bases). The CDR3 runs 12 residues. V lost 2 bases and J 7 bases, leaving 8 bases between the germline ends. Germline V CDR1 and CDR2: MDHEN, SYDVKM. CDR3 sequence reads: CASSLDGGTQYF. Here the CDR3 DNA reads TGTGCCAGCAGTTTAGACGGGGGGACCCAGTACTTC.

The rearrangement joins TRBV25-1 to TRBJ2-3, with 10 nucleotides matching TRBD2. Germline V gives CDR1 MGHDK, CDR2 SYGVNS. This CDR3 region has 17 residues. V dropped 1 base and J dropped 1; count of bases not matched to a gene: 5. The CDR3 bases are TGTGCCAGCAGTGAATTCTCCCTAGCGGGAGGCACAGATACGCAGTATTTT. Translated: CASSEFSLAGGTDTQYF. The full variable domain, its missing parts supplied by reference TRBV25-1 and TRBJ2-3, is EADIYQTPRYLVIGTGKKITLECSQTMGHDKMYWYQQDPGMELHLIHYSYGVNSTEKGDLSSESTVSRIRTEHFPLTLESARPSHTSQYLCASSEFSLAGGTDTQYFGPGTRLTVL.

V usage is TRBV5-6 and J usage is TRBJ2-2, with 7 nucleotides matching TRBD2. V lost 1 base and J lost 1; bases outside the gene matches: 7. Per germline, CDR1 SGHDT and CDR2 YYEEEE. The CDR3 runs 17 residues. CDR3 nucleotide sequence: TGTGCCAGCAGCTTGTCTTGGGAGGGCCTGAACACCGGGGAGCTGTTTTTT. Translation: CASSLSWEGLNTGELFF. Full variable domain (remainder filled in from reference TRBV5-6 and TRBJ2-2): DAGVTQSPTHLIKTRGQQVTLRCSPKSGHDTVSWYQQALGQGPQFIFQYYEEEERQRGNFPDRFSGHQFPNYSSELNVNALLLGDSALYLCASSLSWEGLNTGELFFGEGSRLTVL.

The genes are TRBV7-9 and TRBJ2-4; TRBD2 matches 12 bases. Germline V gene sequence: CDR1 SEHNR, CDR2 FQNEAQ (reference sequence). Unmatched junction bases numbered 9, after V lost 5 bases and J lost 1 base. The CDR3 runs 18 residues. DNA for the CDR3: TGTGCCAGCAGCACATCTAGCGGGAGGGCCGGGGCCAAAAACATTCAGTACTTC. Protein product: CASSTSSGRAGAKNIQYF.

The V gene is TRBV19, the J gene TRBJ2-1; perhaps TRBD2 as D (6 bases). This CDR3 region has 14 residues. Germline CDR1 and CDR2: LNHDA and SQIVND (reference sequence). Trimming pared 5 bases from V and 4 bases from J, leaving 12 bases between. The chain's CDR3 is CASSPMGLYNEQFF. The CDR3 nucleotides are TGTGCCAGTAGTCCAATGGGACTGTACAATGAGCAGTTCTTC.

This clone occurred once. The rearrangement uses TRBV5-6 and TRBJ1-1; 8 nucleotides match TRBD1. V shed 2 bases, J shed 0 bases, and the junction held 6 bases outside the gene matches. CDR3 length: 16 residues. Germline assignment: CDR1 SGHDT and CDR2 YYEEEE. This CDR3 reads CASSFTPRGLNTEAFF. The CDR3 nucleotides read TGTGCCAGCAGCTTTACCCCCAGGGGGCTGAACACTGAAGCTTTCTTT.

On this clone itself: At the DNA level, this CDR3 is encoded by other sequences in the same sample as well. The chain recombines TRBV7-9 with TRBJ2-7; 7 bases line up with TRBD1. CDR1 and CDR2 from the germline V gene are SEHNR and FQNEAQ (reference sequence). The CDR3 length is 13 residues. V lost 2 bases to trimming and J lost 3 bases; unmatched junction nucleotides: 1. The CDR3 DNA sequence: TGTGCCAGCAGCTTAACAGGGGACTACGAGCAGTACTTC. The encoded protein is CASSLTGDYEQYF. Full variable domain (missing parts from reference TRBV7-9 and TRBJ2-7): DTGVSQNPRHKITKRGQNVTFRCDPISEHNRLYWYRQTLGQGPEFLTYFQNEAQLEKSRLLSDRFSAERPKGSFSTLEIQRTEQGDSAMYLCASSLTGDYEQYFGPGTRLTVT.